This entry lists 15 T cell receptor beta chains sequenced from one sample in a study of blood T cells in healthy people across ages. A second roughly 6 to 12 cycle PCR used barcoded and J-beta primers. Each CDR3 protein is one row after TCRdb ran MiXCR on the 5' RACE reads. The table records hundreds of thousands of distinct CDR3 sequences, 45% to 70% of them present only once. What was sequenced was blood. The receptors were sampled from a middle-aged man in good health.

V usage is TRBV6-1 and J usage is TRBJ2-3; the D is unclear. The CDR3 has 16 amino acids. The germline CDR1 and CDR2 sequences are MNHNS and SASEGT. With 2 bases removed from V and 0 bases from J, the gap between germline ends came to 12 bases. The CDR3 coding sequence is TGTGCCAGCAGTGAAACCCCGATCGGAAGCACAGATACGCAGTATTTT. The encoded protein is CASSETPIGSTDTQYF.

This clonotype was observed a few times. This sequence joins TRBV7-3 and TRBJ2-1; TRBD2 agrees at 11 bases. This CDR3 contains 15 residues. V gave up 7 bases and J gave up 9 bases; unmatched junction bases: 11. Germline V gene lookup returns CDR1 SGHTA and CDR2 FQGTGA. The CDR3 reads CASTDLAGGSGEQFF. Here the CDR3 DNA reads TGTGCCAGCACCGATCTAGCGGGGGGTTCTGGTGAGCAGTTCTTC.

This clonotype was observed a handful of times. The rearrangement uses TRBV7-2 and TRBJ2-3; the match to TRBD2 covers 7 bases. With 7 bases clipped from V and 4 bases from J, the junction kept 2 bases outside the gene matches. CDR1 is SGHTA, CDR2 FQGNSA, per germline. The CDR3 loop spans 12 amino acids. CDR3 residues: CASIAGADTQYF. The CDR3 DNA is TGTGCCAGCATAGCGGGTGCAGATACGCAGTATTTT. Supplemented by reference TRBV7-2 and TRBJ2-3, the full variable domain reads GAGVSQSPSNKVTEKGKDVELRCDPISGHTALYWYRQSLGQGLEFLIYFQGNSAPDKSGLPSDRFSAERTGGSVSTLTIQRTQQEDSAVYLCASIAGADTQYFGPGTRLTVL.

The chain joins TRBV3-1 to TRBJ2-1; D uncertain. CDR1 is LGHDT and CDR2 is YNNKEL in the germline V gene (reference sequence). V gave up 1 base and J gave up 0 bases, with 7 bases separating them. This CDR3 is built from 15 residues. In nucleotides, the CDR3 is TGTGCCAGCAGCCAAGGGCCGGACTCCTACAATGAGCAGTTCTTC. This sequence encodes CASSQGPDSYNEQFF.

The chain joins TRBV21-1 to TRBJ2-7; TRBD2, as called in the table, went unchecked against the DNA. TRBV21-1 is shown as a pseudogene. The CDR3 is 22 amino acids. The CDR3 DNA is TGTGCCATCAGCATCGATCGGGACGGACGATGGGCTAGCGGGAGGGCCCCGTATGAGCAGTACTTC. This gives the protein CAISIDRDGRWASGRAPYEQYF.

This clonotype has only a few counts. The J gene is TRBJ2-3, the V gene TRBV29-1; 8 bases line up with TRBD1. The CDR3 extends over 13 amino acids. Germline V lookup: CDR1 SQVTM, CDR2 ANQGSEA. V gave up 6 bases and J gave up 2 bases; unmatched junction bases: 4. The DNA of the CDR3 is TGCAGCGTCCGGACAGGGAACACAGATACGCAGTATTTT. Translated: CSVRTGNTDTQYF.

This clonotype was observed many times. Being one base from a much bigger clone, this may be a read error. J is TRBJ1-1 and V is TRBV12-3 or TRBV12-4; D gene ambiguous. The ends were cut back, 5 bases at V and 3 bases at J, with 13 bases in the middle. CDR3 length equals 14 residues. Here the CDR3 reads CASSVGAAHTEAFF. CDR3 bases: TGTGCCAGCAGTGTCGGTGCAGCTCACACTGAAGCTTTCTTT.

This chain connects TRBV20-1 to TRBJ2-3, with 11 bases that match TRBD2. Germline CDR1 and CDR2: DFQATT and SNEGSKA (reference sequence). The CDR3 totals 20 residues. J gave up 1 base and V 1 base, and 16 bases lay outside the gene matches. Written as DNA, the CDR3 is TGCAGTGCTAGAGCAAGCCCGGGGCTAGCGGGGGGCGGCCGCACAGATACGCAGTATTTT. Translating it yields CSARASPGLAGGGRTDTQYF.

The chain joins TRBV6-1 to TRBJ1-2, with D possibly matching TRBD1 (5 bases). With 2 bases removed from V and 6 bases from J, the gap between germline ends came to 10 bases. From germline, CDR1 is MNHNS and CDR2 SASEGT. This CDR3 region has 13 residues. The CDR3, as DNA: TGTGCCAGCAGTGAATCAGGGCCGCATGGCTACACCTTC. It yields the protein CASSESGPHGYTF.

The chain has TRBV29-1 and TRBJ2-5, with D tentatively TRBD2 (7 bases). CDR3 length: 12 residues. Trimming removed 5 bases from V and 5 bases from J, with 12 bases in between. Germline-derived CDR1 and CDR2 are SQVTM and ANQGSEA. CDR3 DNA: TGCAGCGTTTGGGAGGGGGGGGAGACCCAGTACTTC. Translating it yields CSVWEGGETQYF.

The gene calls are TRBV27 and TRBJ2-7, with D maybe TRBD1 (6 bases). The CDR3 contains 15 residues. V was shortened by 6 bases and J by 2 bases, with 17 bases between the two germline ends. CDR1 is MNHEY and CDR2 is SMNVEV in the germline V gene (reference sequence). The CDR3 spells CASSLTGDPAYEQYF. As DNA, the CDR3 is TGTGCCAGCAGCCTGACAGGAGACCCAGCCTACGAGCAGTACTTC.

The V call is TRBV24-1, the J call TRBJ1-2; possible D gene TRBD1, 5 bases. This CDR3 region has 16 residues. V lost 1 base, J lost 3 bases, and 14 bases lay in between. Germline-derived CDR1 and CDR2 are KGHDR and SFDVKD. The CDR3 loop is CATSDFGQGMDYGYTF. The CDR3 bases are TGTGCCACCAGTGATTTCGGGCAGGGTATGGACTATGGCTACACCTTC.

The chain links TRBV21-1 to TRBJ1-3; the table's D call, TRBD1, was not checked against the DNA. TRBV21-1 is tagged as a pseudogene. CDR3 size: 14 residues. The CDR3 coding sequence is TGTGCCAGCAGCACCCACTGTAATGGAAACACCATATATTTT. Residues: CASSTHCNGNTIYF.

The rearrangement uses TRBV6-5 and TRBJ1-2, with 9 bases identical to TRBD1. V shed 7 bases and J 3 bases; nucleotides not matched to a gene: 6. Germline values: CDR1 MNHEY, CDR2 SVGAGI. The CDR3 is made up of 14 amino acids. In DNA form, the CDR3 reads TGTGCCAGCAAAGACAGGGGGAGCTACTATGGCTACACCTTC. It is translated as CASKDRGSYYGYTF.

Details on this clonotype: One end of the junction fails to match germline, which may point to a read error. The chain recombines TRBV7-2 with TRBJ1-2; D is possibly TRBD1 (5 bases). The CDR3 spans 12 residues. Looked up from germline, CDR1 is SGHTA and CDR2 is FQGNSA. CDR3 sequence: CASSSGSYGYTF. CDR3 coding DNA: TGTGCCAGCAGCTCAGGGTCCTATGGGTACACCTTC.